These T cell receptor beta chains were read from a single sample in a study of blood T cell repertoires in COVID-19. Data came from immunoSEQ multiplex PCR; TCRdb stores just in-frame clones and leaves some out. The data contain 250,000 to 350,000 clones, 70% to 90% of them seen just once; the ten biggest clones take up around 13%. The sequenced material came from peripheral blood. The receptors originated from a woman in her sixties with acute or convalescent COVID-19. Each CDR3 is given with its conserved first and last residue. D genes are given only for firm matches. Clone size is stated in some rows and not others, as once, few, many or a class when expanded.

v_gene	j_gene	abundance	d_gene	CDR3aa	CDR3nt
TRBV11-3	TRBJ2-2	few	.	CASSPFRGTGELFF	TGTGCCAGCAGTCCGTTCAGAGGCACCGGGGAGCTGTTTTTT
TRBV5-1	TRBJ2-7	.	.	CASSHKGRGSYEQYF	TGCGCCAGCAGCCACAAAGGACGGGGATCCTACGAGCAGTACTTC
TRBV15	TRBJ2-1	once	.	CATSRDPLSNEQFF	TGTGCCACCAGCAGAGATCCCTTGAGCAATGAGCAGTTCTTC
TRBV7-3	TRBJ2-5	.	.	CASSRGSQETQYF	TGTGCCAGCAGCAGGGGGTCCCAAGAGACCCAGTACTTC
TRBV9	TRBJ2-2	few	TRBD2	CASSVRESAGVGELFF	TGTGCCAGCAGCGTCAGAGAGTCAGCGGGAGTCGGGGAGCTGTTTTTT
TRBV28	TRBJ2-2	.	TRBD1	CASRAPGQGVDTGELFF	TGTGCCAGCAGAGCCCCGGGACAGGGGGTCGACACCGGGGAGCTGTTTTTT
TRBV29-1	TRBJ2-2	few	TRBD1	CSVVGERTGSSGELFF	TGCAGCGTTGTGGGGGAAAGGACAGGGTCTTCCGGGGAGCTGTTTTTT
TRBV18	TRBJ2-3	.	TRBD2	CASSQYHRGEDTQYF	TGTGCCAGCTCTCAATATCATCGGGGGGAAGATACGCAGTATTTT
TRBV28	TRBJ1-1	.	TRBD1	CASSPGQVDTEAFF	TGTGCCAGCAGTCCCGGACAGGTGGACACTGAAGCTTTCTTT
TRBV10-3	TRBJ1-2	.	TRBD1	CAITGGDRQNYGYTF	TGTGCCATCACGGGGGGGGACAGACAAAACTATGGCTACACCTTC
TRBV14	TRBJ2-3	.	.	CASSPVGVDTQYF	TGTGCCAGCAGCCCAGTCGGAGTAGATACGCAGTATTTT
TRBV6-5	TRBJ2-5	.	TRBD2	CASSYSPSGKQETQYF	TGTGCCAGCAGTTACTCTCCTAGCGGAAAGCAAGAGACCCAGTACTTC
TRBV5-1	TRBJ2-1	.	TRBD1	CASSSPGQGYNEQFF	TGCGCCAGCAGCTCGCCGGGACAGGGATACAATGAGCAGTTCTTC
TRBV2	TRBJ1-1	.	.	CASSVLFGGLNTEAFF	TGTGCCAGCAGTGTACTCTTCGGGGGTTTGAACACTGAAGCTTTCTTT
TRBV2	TRBJ2-7	.	.	CASMEGTEQYF	TGTGCCAGCATGGAGGGGACCGAGCAGTACTTC
TRBV30	TRBJ1-4	.	TRBD1	CAWSFMDRMFF	TGTGCCTGGAGTTTCATGGACAGGATGTTTTTT
TRBV19	TRBJ1-1	once	TRBD1	CASTTGQVRTEAFF	TGTGCCAGTACCACGGGACAGGTTAGGACTGAAGCTTTCTTT
TRBV11-2	TRBJ2-7	.	.	CASSPSGHEQYF	TGTGCCAGCAGCCCGTCAGGCCACGAGCAGTACTTC
TRBV27	TRBJ1-2	.	.	CASSREGQNNYGYTF	TGTGCCAGCAGTAGGGAGGGACAAAATAACTATGGCTACACCTTC
TRBV19	TRBJ1-5	.	.	CASVKGGAMNQPQHF	TGTGCCAGCGTAAAGGGGGGGGCTATGAATCAGCCCCAGCATTTT
TRBV30	TRBJ2-7	once	.	CAWSAGSRQSYEQYF	TGTGCCTGGAGTGCCGGGAGCCGCCAGTCCTACGAGCAGTACTTC
TRBV5-6	TRBJ1-4	.	TRBD1	CASSHMVGTENEKLFF	TGTGCCAGCAGCCACATGGTCGGGACAGAGAATGAAAAACTGTTTTTT
TRBV19	TRBJ2-1	few	TRBD2	CASSPASGRGEQFF	TGTGCCAGTAGTCCGGCTAGCGGGAGAGGTGAGCAGTTCTTC
TRBV6-5	TRBJ2-5	once	.	CASSFGGGAETQYF	TGTGCCAGCAGTTTTGGAGGGGGGGCCGAGACCCAGTACTTC
TRBV9	TRBJ2-2	.	.	CASSVELGFGELFF	TGTGCCAGCAGCGTAGAACTGGGCTTCGGGGAGCTGTTTTTT
TRBV28	TRBJ2-3	.	TRBD2	CASNLAGADTQYF	TGTGCCAGCAACTTAGCGGGGGCAGATACGCAGTATTTT
TRBV7-3	TRBJ2-3	.	TRBD1	CASSLMGTGTDTQYF	TGTGCCAGCAGCTTAATGGGGACAGGCACAGATACGCAGTATTTT
TRBV19	TRBJ1-1	.	.	CASSLTGIETEAFF	TGTGCCAGTAGTTTGACAGGAATTGAGACTGAAGCTTTCTTT
TRBV5-6	TRBJ2-1	.	.	CASTWGYQKFF	TGTGCCAGCACCTGGGGCTATCAAAAGTTCTTC
TRBV5-5	TRBJ2-2	once	TRBD2	CASSLTSGLNTGELFF	TGTGCCAGCAGCTTGACTAGCGGGTTGAACACCGGGGAGCTGTTTTTT
TRBV18	TRBJ1-1	.	TRBD1	CASSPSATGGGNTEAFF	TGTGCCAGCTCACCATCGGCGACAGGGGGGGGGAACACTGAAGCTTTCTTT
TRBV5-4	TRBJ2-2	few	.	CASSTRQAANTGELFF	TGTGCCAGCAGCACCAGACAGGCTGCGAACACCGGGGAGCTGTTTTTT